The rows below give T cell receptor beta chains drawn from one sample of a study of monozygotic twins with inflammatory bowel disease. TCRdb reprocessed the 5' RACE reads and stores each CDR3 protein as one record, lacking DNA. The specimen's table records approximately 85,000 distinct CDR3 sequences. The sample taken for sequencing was blood. Receptors originate from a human donor with ulcerative colitis or Crohn's disease, or a healthy co-twin of an affected twin (not recorded which). Each CDR3 is given with its conserved first and last residue. Clone size is not always given. Where it is, it says once, few, many or a class for expanded clones.

J gene | V gene | clone size | CDR3 protein
TRBJ2-5 | TRBV18 | - | CASSPASIQTETQYF
TRBJ2-7 | TRBV5-1 | - | CASSLELDRSYEQYF
TRBJ2-5 | TRBV5-1 | - | CASSEKETQYF
TRBJ1-2 | TRBV27 | - | CASSLYQGNGYTF
TRBJ1-2 | TRBV4-1 | - | CASSQTQGAQYGYTF
TRBJ1-1 | TRBV5-1 | - | CASSLPGTHEAFF
TRBJ1-5 | TRBV12-3/TRBV12-4 | - | CASSFSERGQPQHF
TRBJ2-1 | TRBV9 | - | CASSVAAAKRGGNEQFF
TRBJ2-2 | TRBV5-5 | - | CASSLYAGTNTGELFF
TRBJ1-1 | TRBV20-1 | - | CSARERKGVTEAFF
TRBJ1-2 | TRBV29-1 | - | CSVDQGDYGYTF
TRBJ1-2 | TRBV10-3 | - | CAIRGGTYYGYTF
TRBJ1-6 | TRBV6-5 | - | CASSYGVRGSSPLHF
TRBJ1-5 | TRBV20-1 | - | CSARDPAGSKNSNQPQHF
TRBJ2-3 | TRBV12-3/TRBV12-4 | - | CASSSYRSTDTQYF
TRBJ1-1 | TRBV5-1 | - | CASSLVLTGGRAFF
TRBJ1-5 | TRBV5-1 | - | CASSLGGSYSNQPQHF
TRBJ2-1 | TRBV7-8 | - | CASSSSGGPYNEQFF
TRBJ2-7 | TRBV28 | - | CASSFNQAYEQYF
TRBJ2-1 | TRBV20-1 | - | CSARPGQGLSNEQFF
TRBJ1-3 | TRBV7-9 | - | CASSYTVDRASGNTIYF
TRBJ1-6 | TRBV5-1 | - | CASSLTQGSNSPLHF
TRBJ2-1 | TRBV29-1 | medium-sized | CSVDRGNEQFF
TRBJ2-1 | TRBV9 | - | CASSVAGGAGGDNEQFF
TRBJ1-1 | TRBV12-3/TRBV12-4 | - | CASSFGGRSDTEAFF
TRBJ1-2 | TRBV3-1 | - | CASSQVGGRYGYTF
TRBJ2-2 | TRBV18 | - | CASSPPTGIRGTGELFF
TRBJ2-4 | TRBV5-1 | - | CASSLDRAQNMQYF
TRBJ2-7 | TRBV5-1 | - | CASSADRPLSSYEQYF
TRBJ2-5 | TRBV7-2 | - | CASSLIASIQETQYF
TRBJ1-5 | TRBV2 | - | CASSGQGNRQPQHF
TRBJ2-3 | TRBV6-2/TRBV6-3 | - | CASSSRRSTQYF
TRBJ2-5 | TRBV5-1 | - | CASSAGQGPQETQYF
TRBJ2-7 | TRBV3-1 | - | CASSQGQGYEQYF
TRBJ2-5 | TRBV20-1 | - | CSARSGRLAGVETQYF
TRBJ2-7 | TRBV5-1 | - | CASSLVAGVGTYEQYF
TRBJ1-1 | TRBV7-9 | - | CASSFSENTEAFF
TRBJ2-5 | TRBV27 | - | CASTADPSWETQYF
TRBJ2-1 | TRBV20-1 | - | CSARNLWRASGGEYNEQFF
TRBJ2-5 | TRBV20-1 | - | CSASPFRGGTQYF
TRBJ1-1 | TRBV15 | - | CATSREDGGTEAFF
TRBJ1-6 | TRBV5-1 | - | CASSFGDSPLHF
TRBJ1-5 | TRBV20-1 | - | CSASQPGVSDSNQPQHF
TRBJ2-7 | TRBV20-1 | - | CSARDGGNVSGGYEQYF
TRBJ2-3 | TRBV7-9 | - | CASSPGLTQYF
TRBJ2-1 | TRBV20-1 | - | CSAITGGANNEQFF
TRBJ1-2 | TRBV23-1 | - | CASSLRDRGVFYGYGYTF
TRBJ2-1 | TRBV19 | - | CASMAPGIGDNEQFF
TRBJ2-7 | TRBV20-1 | - | CSVRTGPYEQYF
TRBJ1-1 | TRBV5-1 | - | CASSSTAYTEAFF
TRBJ1-1 | TRBV6-6 | - | CASGTRREAFF
TRBJ1-1 | TRBV3-1 | - | CASRPRGMNTEAFF
TRBJ2-7 | TRBV7-9 | - | CASSFPPGTERYEQYF
TRBJ1-1 | TRBV5-1 | - | CASSLVRVGIRNTEAFF
TRBJ2-5 | TRBV5-1 | - | CASRPDRGRQETQYF